This entry lists 5 T cell receptor beta chains sequenced from one sample in a study. TCRdb used MiXCR to reprocess the 5' RACE reads, holding one entry per CDR3 protein. The sample lists tens of thousands of distinct CDR3 sequences; 28% were seen once. Material for sequencing was naive CD4+ T cells sorted from blood. Subset given: naive CD4+ T cells, CD4+CD45RA+CD25-. These receptors all come from a female donor with breast cancer.

Many counts were recorded for this clonotype. As DNA, the CDR3 is TGTGCCAGTTACAGGCCTCCCTATGGCTACACCTTC. Its translation is CASYRPPYGYTF. The rearrangement links TRBV6-5 to TRBJ1-2; the D gene is possibly TRBD1 (5 bases). Trimming left V 9 bases short and J 4 bases short, with 12 bases between. Germline V gives CDR1 MNHEY, CDR2 SVGAGI. CDR3 size: 12 residues.

The chain joins TRBV2 to TRBJ2-2; possibly TRBD1 for D (6 bases). The ends were cut back, 2 bases at V and 9 bases at J, with 13 bases in the middle. This CDR3 has 14 amino acids. Germline CDR1 reads SNHLY; CDR2 reads FYNNEI. CDR3 protein: CASSELLGGRELFF. The CDR3 DNA sequence: TGTGCCAGCAGTGAACTCCTAGGGGGACGGGAGCTGTTTTTT.

V is TRBV6-1 and J is TRBJ2-7, with D tentatively TRBD1 (6 bases). The CDR3 consists of 15 residues. Trimming stripped 6 bases from V and 2 bases from J, with 17 bases between. Germline V CDR1 and CDR2: MNHNS, SASEGT. CDR3 DNA: TGTGCCAGCAGCCCGACCGGGACACCCACCTACGAGCAGTACTTC. As protein: CASSPTGTPTYEQYF.

This clonotype was picked up a small number of times. This chain connects TRBV9 to TRBJ1-1; no firm D call. The CDR3 is made up of 13 amino acids. Germline loops: CDR1 SGDLS, CDR2 YYNGEE. The germline V and J ends were trimmed by 7 bases and 1 base, with 11 bases remaining between them. CDR3 protein: CASGPEGNTEAFF. In nucleotides, the CDR3 is TGTGCCAGCGGGCCGGAGGGGAACACTGAAGCTTTCTTT.

The sample holds a few counts of this clonotype. The chain combines TRBV12-3 or TRBV12-4 with TRBJ1-1, with D unresolved. The CDR3 has 14 residues. Trimming took off 2 bases at V and 2 bases at J, with 9 bases between the two ends. Here the CDR3 reads CASSLRQLNTEAFF. The CDR3 DNA reads TGTGCCAGCAGTTTACGGCAGCTTAACACTGAAGCTTTCTTT.